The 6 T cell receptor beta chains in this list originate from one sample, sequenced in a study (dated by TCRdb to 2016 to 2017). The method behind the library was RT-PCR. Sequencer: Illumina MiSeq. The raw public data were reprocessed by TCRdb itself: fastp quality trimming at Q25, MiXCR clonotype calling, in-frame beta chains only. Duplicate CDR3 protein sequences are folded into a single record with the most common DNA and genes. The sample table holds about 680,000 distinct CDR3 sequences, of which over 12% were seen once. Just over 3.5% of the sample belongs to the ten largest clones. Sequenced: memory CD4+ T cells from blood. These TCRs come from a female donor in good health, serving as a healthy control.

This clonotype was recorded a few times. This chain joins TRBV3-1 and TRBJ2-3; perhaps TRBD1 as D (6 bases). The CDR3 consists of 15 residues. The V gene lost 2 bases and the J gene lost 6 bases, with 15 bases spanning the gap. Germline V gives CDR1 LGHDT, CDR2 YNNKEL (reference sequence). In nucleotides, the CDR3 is TGTGCCAGCAGCCAACAACACAGGGTCTCCGATACGCAGTATTTT. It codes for CASSQQHRVSDTQYF.

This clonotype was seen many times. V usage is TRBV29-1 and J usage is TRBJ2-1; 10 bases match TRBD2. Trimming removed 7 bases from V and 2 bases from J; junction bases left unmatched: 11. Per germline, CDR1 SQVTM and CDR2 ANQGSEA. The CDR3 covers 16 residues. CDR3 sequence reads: CSALLPTSGTYNEQFF. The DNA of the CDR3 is TGCAGCGCCCTACTTCCTACTAGCGGGACCTACAATGAGCAGTTCTTC.

CDR3 DNA: TGCGCCAGCAGCTTCACTGGGTGGGAGACCCAGTACTTC. Its translation: CASSFTGWETQYF. V and J are TRBV5-1 and TRBJ2-5; D is unresolved. Germline V CDR1 and CDR2: SGHRS, YFSETQ. V was shortened by 2 bases and J by 5 bases, with 10 bases between the two germline ends. This CDR3 contains 13 residues.

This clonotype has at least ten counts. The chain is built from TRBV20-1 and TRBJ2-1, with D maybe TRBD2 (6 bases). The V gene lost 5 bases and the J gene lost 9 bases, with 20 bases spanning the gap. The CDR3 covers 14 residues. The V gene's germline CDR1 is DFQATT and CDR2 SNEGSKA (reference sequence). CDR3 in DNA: TGCAGTGCTCCCAGCGGGCTCACTAGAGTTGAGCAGTTCTTC. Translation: CSAPSGLTRVEQFF.

As DNA, the CDR3 is TGTGCCAGCAGCCAATTAATGCGGGAAAGGGATGAGCAGTTCTTC. This sequence encodes CASSQLMRERDEQFF. The V call is TRBV3-1, the J call TRBJ2-1, with a tentative D call TRBD2 (6 bases). Germline V gene data show CDR1 as LGHDT and CDR2 as YNNKEL (reference sequence). This CDR3 is 15 amino acids long. V lost 2 bases, J lost 8 bases, and 16 bases lay in between.

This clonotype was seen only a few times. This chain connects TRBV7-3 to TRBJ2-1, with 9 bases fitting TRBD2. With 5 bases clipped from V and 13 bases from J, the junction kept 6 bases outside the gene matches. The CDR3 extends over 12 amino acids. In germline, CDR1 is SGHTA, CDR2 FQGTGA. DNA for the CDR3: TGTGCCAGCAGCCTGACTAGCGGCCCCCAGTTCTTC. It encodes CASSLTSGPQFF.